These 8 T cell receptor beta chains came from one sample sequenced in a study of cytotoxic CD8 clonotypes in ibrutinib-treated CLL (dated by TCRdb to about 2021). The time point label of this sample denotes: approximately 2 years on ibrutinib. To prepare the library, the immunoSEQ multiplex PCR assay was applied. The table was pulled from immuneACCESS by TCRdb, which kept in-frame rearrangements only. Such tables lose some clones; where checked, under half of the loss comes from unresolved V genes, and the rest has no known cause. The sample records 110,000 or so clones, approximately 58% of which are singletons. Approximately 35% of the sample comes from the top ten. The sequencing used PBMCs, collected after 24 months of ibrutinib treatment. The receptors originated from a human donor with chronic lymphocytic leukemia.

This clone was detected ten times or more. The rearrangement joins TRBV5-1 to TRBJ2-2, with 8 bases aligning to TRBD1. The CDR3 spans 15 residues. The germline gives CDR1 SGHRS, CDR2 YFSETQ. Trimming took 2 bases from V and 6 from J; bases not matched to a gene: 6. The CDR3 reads CASSFGQGASGELFF. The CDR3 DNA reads TGCGCCAGCAGCTTTGGCCAGGGGGCGTCCGGGGAGCTGTTTTTT.

The CDR3 coding sequence is TGTGCCAGCAGTGAAGGAGTGCGCGGGGGTGCATCAGATACGCAGTATTTT. Amino acids: CASSEGVRGGASDTQYF. The genes are TRBV6-1 and TRBJ2-3; 7 nucleotides line up with TRBD2. Germline trimming cut 1 base from V and 4 bases from J; bases unmatched to any gene: 11. The CDR3 covers 17 residues. The germline V gene has CDR1 MNHNS and CDR2 SASEGT.

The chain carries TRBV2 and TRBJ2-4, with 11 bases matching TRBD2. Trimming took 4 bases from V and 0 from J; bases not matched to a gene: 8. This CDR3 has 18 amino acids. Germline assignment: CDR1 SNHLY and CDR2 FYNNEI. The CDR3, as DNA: TGTGCCAGCAGTGCTGTTAGCGGGGGGGCCCTAGCCAAAAACATTCAGTACTTC. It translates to CASSAVSGGALAKNIQYF.

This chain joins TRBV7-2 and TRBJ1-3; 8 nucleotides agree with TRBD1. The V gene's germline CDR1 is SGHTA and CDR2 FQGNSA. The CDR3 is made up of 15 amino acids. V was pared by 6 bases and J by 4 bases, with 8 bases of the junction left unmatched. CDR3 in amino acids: CASSRQGSEGNTIYF. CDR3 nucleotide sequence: TGTGCCAGCAGTCGACAGGGGTCGGAGGGAAACACCATATATTTT.

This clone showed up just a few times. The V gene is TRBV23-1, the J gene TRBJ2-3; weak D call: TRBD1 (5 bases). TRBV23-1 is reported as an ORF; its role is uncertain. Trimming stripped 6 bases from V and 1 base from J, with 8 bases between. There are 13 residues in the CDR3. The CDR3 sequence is CASSRTCTDTQYF. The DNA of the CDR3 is TGCGCCAGCAGCCGGACATGCACAGATACGCAGTATTTT.

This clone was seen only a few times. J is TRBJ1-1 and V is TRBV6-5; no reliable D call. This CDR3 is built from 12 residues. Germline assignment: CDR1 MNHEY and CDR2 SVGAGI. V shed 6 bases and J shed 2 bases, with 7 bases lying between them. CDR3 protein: CASSAGNTEAFF. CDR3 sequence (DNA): TGTGCCAGCAGCGCGGGCAACACTGAAGCTTTCTTT.

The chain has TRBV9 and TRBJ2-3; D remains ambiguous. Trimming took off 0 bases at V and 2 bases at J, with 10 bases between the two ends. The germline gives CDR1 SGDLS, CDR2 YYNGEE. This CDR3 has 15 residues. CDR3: CASSVGVRATDTQYF. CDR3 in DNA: TGTGCCAGCAGCGTAGGGGTAAGGGCCACAGATACGCAGTATTTT.

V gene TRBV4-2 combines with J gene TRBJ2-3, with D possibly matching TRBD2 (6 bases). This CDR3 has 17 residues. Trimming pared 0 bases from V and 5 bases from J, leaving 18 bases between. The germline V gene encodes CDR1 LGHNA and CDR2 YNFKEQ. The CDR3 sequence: CASSQDFSGGALDTQYF. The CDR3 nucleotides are TGTGCCAGCAGCCAAGATTTTTCCGGGGGAGCCTTAGATACGCAGTATTTT.